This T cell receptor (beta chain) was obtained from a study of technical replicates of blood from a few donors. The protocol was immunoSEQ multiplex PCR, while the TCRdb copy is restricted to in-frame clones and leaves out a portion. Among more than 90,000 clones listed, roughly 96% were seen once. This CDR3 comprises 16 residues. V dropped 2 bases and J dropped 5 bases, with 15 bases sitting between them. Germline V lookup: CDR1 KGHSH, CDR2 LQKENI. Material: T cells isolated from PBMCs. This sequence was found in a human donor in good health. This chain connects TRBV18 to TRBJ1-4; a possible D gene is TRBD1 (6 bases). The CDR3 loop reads CASSPTTGNSNEKLFF. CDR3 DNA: TGTGCCAGCTCACCAACCACAGGGAACTCCAATGAAAAACTGTTTTTT.